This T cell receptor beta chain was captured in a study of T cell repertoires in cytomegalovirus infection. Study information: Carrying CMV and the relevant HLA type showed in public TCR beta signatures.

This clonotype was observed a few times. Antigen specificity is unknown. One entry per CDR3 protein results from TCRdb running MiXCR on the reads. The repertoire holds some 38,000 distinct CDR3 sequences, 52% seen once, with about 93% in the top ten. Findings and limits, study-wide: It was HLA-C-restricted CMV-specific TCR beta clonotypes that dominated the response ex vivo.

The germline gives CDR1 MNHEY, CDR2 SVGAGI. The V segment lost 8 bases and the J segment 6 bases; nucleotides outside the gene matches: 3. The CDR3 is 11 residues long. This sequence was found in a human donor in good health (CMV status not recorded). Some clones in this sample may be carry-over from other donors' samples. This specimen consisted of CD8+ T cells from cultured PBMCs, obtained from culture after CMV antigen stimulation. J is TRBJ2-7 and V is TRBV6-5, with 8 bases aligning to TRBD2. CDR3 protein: CASREGGEQYF. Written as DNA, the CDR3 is TGTGCCAGCCGGGAGGGGGGCGAGCAGTACTTC.